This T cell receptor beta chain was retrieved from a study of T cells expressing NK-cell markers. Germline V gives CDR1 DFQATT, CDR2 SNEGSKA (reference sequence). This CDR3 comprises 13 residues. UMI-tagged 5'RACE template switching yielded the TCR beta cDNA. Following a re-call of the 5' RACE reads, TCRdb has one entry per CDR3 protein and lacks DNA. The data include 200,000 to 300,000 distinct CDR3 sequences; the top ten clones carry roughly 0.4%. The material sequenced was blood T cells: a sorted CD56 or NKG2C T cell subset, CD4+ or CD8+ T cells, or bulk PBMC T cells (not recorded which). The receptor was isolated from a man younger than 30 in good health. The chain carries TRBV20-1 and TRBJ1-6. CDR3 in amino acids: CSANKEYNSPLHF.